Sequencing of this T cell receptor beta chain was carried out in a study of pediatric ulcerative colitis (dated by TCRdb to about 2019). Background for the entire study: Of the ulcerative colitis patients, about seven had pancolitis and two had left-sided colitis, and histology in every patient was consistent with ulcerative colitis. Ten or so newly diagnosed, treatment-naive pediatric ulcerative colitis patients and a handful of non-IBD control children each provided paired blood and rectal samples. Using the Pediatric Ulcerative Colitis Activity Index, a couple of patients were classed as having mild disease, several as having moderate disease and three as having acute severe colitis. General conclusions and limits of the study: Controls, mild-moderate and acute severe colitis patients were separated by rectal repertoire features, and reduced rectal diversity due to clonal expansions was observed in acute severe colitis. A couple of patients' blood samples yielded substantially fewer templates for technical reasons and were excluded from blood-rectal overlap analysis. Two rectal CDR3 clonotypes turned up in every ulcerative colitis patient but in none of the controls. Clonal overlap between a subject's own blood and rectum was significantly greater in ulcerative colitis patients than in controls, which suggests more T cell trafficking to inflamed tissue. Because the repertoires came from total lymphocyte DNA, rare subsets such as regulatory T cells may have patterns that are not reflected. The healthy control group was small, consisting of only four individuals.

Rearranged CDR3 beta regions were amplified from genomic DNA with multiplex V and J primers using the immunoSEQ TRB Survey service. To keep depth equal across samples, survey-level sequencing depth of up to 500,000 reads per sample was applied. Libraries were purified and pooled, and sequencing was performed on Illumina technology. As for the authors' bioinformatics: immunoSEQ online tools were used for productive clonality, sample overlap, pairwise scatters, CDR3 beta length, V/D/J gene usage and productiveness. Calculated diversity was defined as the number of unique rearrangements divided by total templates times 100, and Shannon and Simpson indices were additionally computed. Z-score normalized data were analyzed by principal component analysis with the R prcomp function and the ggbiplot package. Blood-rectal clonal overlap within each subject was quantified with Morisita's index. TCRdb re-hosts the immuneACCESS table, in-frame sequences only. Its copies lack some clones; in the studies checked, an unresolved V gene accounts for under half of them, and the cause for the rest is not known. Clone size and V and J calls were adopted from that table, with D and trimming inferred from the DNA. This sample has around 65,000 clones in its table, and around 80% of those were observed once. The top ten clones comprise 5% to 5.5% of the sample.

Its CDR3 holds 14 amino acids, cysteine through phenylalanine. The sequence is cut down to CDR3 DNA, 42 bases in frame from base 1. CDR1 and CDR2, looked up from the germline V gene, are MNHEY and SVGAGI. Compared with germline, V lacks 5 bases and J lacks 2 bases; bases without a gene match: 3. Before the diagnostic colonoscopy, none of the ulcerative colitis patients had been given immunosuppressive medication. A blood sample was drawn at the time of the colonoscopy. The Wizard kit (Promega) was used to extract genomic DNA from both blood and intestinal samples. As for this clone: The antigen this receptor binds is unknown. There are no base qualities to consult, and no much larger clone falls within one base.

The sample taken for sequencing was blood. This sequence was found in a boy younger than 18 with moderate ulcerative colitis. The sequence joins TRBV6-5 to TRBJ1-1, with TRBD1 matching 9 junction bases. The CDR3 loop reads CASSRTGENTEAFF. The DNA sequence is TGTGCCAGCAGTAGGACAGGGGAAAACACTGAAGCTTTCTTT.